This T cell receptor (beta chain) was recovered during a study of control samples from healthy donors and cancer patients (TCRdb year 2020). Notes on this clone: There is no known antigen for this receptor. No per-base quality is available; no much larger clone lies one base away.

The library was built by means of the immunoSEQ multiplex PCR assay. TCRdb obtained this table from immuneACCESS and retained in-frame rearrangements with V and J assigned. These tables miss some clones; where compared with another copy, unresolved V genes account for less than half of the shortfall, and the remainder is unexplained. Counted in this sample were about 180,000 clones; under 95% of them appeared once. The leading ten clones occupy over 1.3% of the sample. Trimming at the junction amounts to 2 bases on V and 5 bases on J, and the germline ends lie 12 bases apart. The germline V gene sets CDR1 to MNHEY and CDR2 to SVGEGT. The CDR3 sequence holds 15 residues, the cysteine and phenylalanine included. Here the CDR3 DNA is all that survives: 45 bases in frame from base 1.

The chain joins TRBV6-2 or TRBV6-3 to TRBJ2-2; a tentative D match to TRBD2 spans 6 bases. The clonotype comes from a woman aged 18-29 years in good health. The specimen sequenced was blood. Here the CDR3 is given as CASSYRDLPTGELFF. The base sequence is TGTGCCAGCAGTTACCGGGACTTACCGACCGGGGAGCTGTTTTTT.